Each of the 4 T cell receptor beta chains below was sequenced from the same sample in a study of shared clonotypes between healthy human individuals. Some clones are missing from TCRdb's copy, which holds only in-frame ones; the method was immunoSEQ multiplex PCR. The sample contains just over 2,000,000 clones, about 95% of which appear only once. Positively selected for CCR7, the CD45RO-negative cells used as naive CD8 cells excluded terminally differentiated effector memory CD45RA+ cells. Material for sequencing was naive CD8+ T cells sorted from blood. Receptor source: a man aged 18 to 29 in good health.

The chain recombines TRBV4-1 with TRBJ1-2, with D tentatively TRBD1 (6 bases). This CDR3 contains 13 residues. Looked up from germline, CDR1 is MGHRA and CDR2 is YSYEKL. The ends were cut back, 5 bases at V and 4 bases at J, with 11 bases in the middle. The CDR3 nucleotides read TGCGCCAGCAGCGTGGACAGACTCTATGGCTACACCTTC. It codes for CASSVDRLYGYTF.

Here the CDR3 reads CASSLVGPGEQYF. The CDR3 DNA reads as TGTGCCAGCAGCTTAGTGGGTCCGGGCGAGCAGTACTTC. The V call is TRBV11-2, the J call TRBJ2-7; D gene uncertain. V was shortened by 1 base and J by 6 bases, with 10 bases between the two germline ends. Germline loops: CDR1 SGHAT, CDR2 FQNNGV. The CDR3 loop spans 13 amino acids. The whole variable domain, filled in from reference TRBV11-2 and TRBJ2-7, reads EAGVAQSPRYKIIEKRQSVAFWCNPISGHATLYWYQQILGQGPKLLIQFQNNGVVDDSQLPKDRFSAERLKGVDSTLKIQPAKLEDSAVYLCASSLVGPGEQYFGPGTRLTVT.

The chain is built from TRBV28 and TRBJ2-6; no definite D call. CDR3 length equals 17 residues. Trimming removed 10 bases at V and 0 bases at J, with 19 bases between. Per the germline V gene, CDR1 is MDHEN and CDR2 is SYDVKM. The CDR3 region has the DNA TGTGCCACATCCTCGGAGAGGTTTAGCTCTGGGGCCAACGTCCTGACTTTC. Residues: CATSSERFSSGANVLTF. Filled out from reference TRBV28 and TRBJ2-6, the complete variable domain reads DVKVTQSSRYLVKRTGEKVFLECVQDMDHENMFWYRQDPGLGLRLIYFSYDVKMKEKGDIPEGYSVSREKKERFSLILESASTNQTSMYLCATSSERFSSGANVLTFGAGSRLTVL.

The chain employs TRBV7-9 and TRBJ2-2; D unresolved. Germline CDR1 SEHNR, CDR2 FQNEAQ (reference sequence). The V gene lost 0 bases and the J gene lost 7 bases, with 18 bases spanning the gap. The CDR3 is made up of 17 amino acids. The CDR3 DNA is TGTGCCAGCAGCTTAGCGGGAAAACTTCGGTTGTACGGGGAGCTGTTTTTT. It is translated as CASSLAGKLRLYGELFF.